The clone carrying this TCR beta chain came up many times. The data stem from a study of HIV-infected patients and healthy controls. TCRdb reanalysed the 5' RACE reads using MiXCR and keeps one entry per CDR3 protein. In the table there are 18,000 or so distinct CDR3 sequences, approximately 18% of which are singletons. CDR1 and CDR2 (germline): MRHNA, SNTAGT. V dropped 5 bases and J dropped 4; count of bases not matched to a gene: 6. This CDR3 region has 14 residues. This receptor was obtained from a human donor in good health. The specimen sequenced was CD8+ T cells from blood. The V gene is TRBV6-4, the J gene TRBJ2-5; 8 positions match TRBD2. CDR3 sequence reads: CASSPRAGAETQYF. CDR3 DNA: TGTGCCAGCAGTCCGCGAGCGGGGGCAGAGACCCAGTACTTC.